These T cell receptor beta chains were read from a single sample in a study of CD8+ T cells in alopecia areata. Generated by immunoSEQ multiplex PCR, the TCRdb table keeps only in-frame clones and is missing some. Of 150,000 to 200,000 clones in the sample, roughly 60% are singletons; the top ten hold just over 1%. The sequencing here drew on CD4+ T cells sorted from blood, taken at week 24, from a patient treated with tofacitinib. Source of these receptors: a human donor with alopecia areata. Each CDR3 is given with its conserved first and last residue. Each record gives: CDR3 DNA, CDR3 protein, D gene, J gene, V gene, clone size. The D gene is left open where the match is weak. Size is stated for part of the rows, as once, few or many counts, or as a class when the clone is expanded.

TGCGCCAGCAGCGGGGGACCCCTCCAGACCCAGTACTTC	CASSGGPLQTQYF	NA	TRBJ2-5	TRBV5-1	once
TGTGCCAGCAGAGAGGACAGGTCGGCGCACGAGCAGTACTTC	CASREDRSAHEQYF	TRBD1	TRBJ2-7	TRBV6-5	NA
TGCAGCGTCGGCCCCAGGGGGGCGGGCGATGGCTACACCTTC	CSVGPRGAGDGYTF	TRBD1	TRBJ1-2	TRBV29-1	once
TGTGCCTGGAGCTCCTCGTCGATCACAGATACGCAGTATTTT	CAWSSSSITDTQYF	NA	TRBJ2-3	TRBV30	NA
TGCAGCGTTGCCGCGGGACAGGGATTTGGCTACACCTTC	CSVAAGQGFGYTF	TRBD1	TRBJ1-2	TRBV29-1	NA
TGTGCCAGCAGCCTAAGACAGGGAAGAGAGCAGTTCTTC	CASSLRQGREQFF	TRBD1	TRBJ2-1	TRBV27	few
TGCGCCAGCAGCCATGACAGGGGGCTGGAGACCCAGTACTTC	CASSHDRGLETQYF	TRBD1	TRBJ2-5	TRBV10-2	once
TGCGCCAGCATGATCCCCGCGAACACCGGGGAGCTGTTTTTT	CASMIPANTGELFF	NA	TRBJ2-2	TRBV5-1	NA
TGTGCCAGCAACTCGGGACTTAGCACAGATACGCAGTATTTT	CASNSGLSTDTQYF	NA	TRBJ2-3	TRBV5-6	NA
TGCAGCGCTCCGACAGGGGGGAGGAACACTGAAGCTTTCTTT	CSAPTGGRNTEAFF	TRBD1	TRBJ1-1	TRBV29-1	NA
TGTGCCAGCATCCGGGACAGGGGGCGTGGGAGCACTGAAGCTTTCTTT	CASIRDRGRGSTEAFF	TRBD1	TRBJ1-1	TRBV27	NA
TGTGCCAGCAGTGAGAGACAGGGGCGCAATCAGCCCCAGCATTTT	CASSERQGRNQPQHF	TRBD1	TRBJ1-5	TRBV6-1	NA
TGTGCCAGCAGTGAACTCAGGAACTCTAATTCACCCCTCCACTTT	CASSELRNSNSPLHF	NA	TRBJ1-6	TRBV2	NA
TGCGCCAGCAGCCAAGATCGCCAGAACTATGGCTACACCTTC	CASSQDRQNYGYTF	NA	TRBJ1-2	TRBV4-1	NA